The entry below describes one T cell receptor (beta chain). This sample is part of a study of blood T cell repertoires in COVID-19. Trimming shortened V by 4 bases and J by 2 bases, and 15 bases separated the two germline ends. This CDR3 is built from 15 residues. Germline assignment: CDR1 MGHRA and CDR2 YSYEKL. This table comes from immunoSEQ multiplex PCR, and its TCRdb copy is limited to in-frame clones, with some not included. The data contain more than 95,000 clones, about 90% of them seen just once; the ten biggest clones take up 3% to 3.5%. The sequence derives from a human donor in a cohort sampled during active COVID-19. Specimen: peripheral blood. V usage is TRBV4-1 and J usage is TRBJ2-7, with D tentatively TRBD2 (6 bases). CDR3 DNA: TGCGCCAGCAGCCGGCAGGAGGGTCAACCCTACGAGCAGTACTTC. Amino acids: CASSRQEGQPYEQYF.